A single sample is the source of the 26 T cell receptor beta chains below, sequenced in a study of CD8+CD57+ T cells in acquired aplastic anemia. Patients picked for sequencing had shown CD8+CD57+ cell expansion detected by flow cytometry. According to the study, genomic DNA was the template for TCR beta VDJ and CDR3 profiling. TCRdb called the reads again in MiXCR, with one record for every CDR3 protein. The data hold 150,000 to 200,000 distinct CDR3 sequences, with 70% to 80% observed a single time. The sequencing input was sorted CD4+, CD8+, or CD8+CD57+ T cells (not recorded which) from PBMCs. These receptors were taken from a human donor with aplastic anemia.

Turning to this clonotype: A read error may account for a junction end that differs from germline. The chain couples TRBV2 to TRBJ1-2; D uncertain. Germline V gene lookup returns CDR1 SNHLY and CDR2 FYNNEI. This CDR3 contains 11 residues. Here the CDR3 DNA reads TGTGCTAGCAGTGGAGGTTCTGGCTACACCTTC. The encoded protein is CASSGGSGYTF.

Comment on this clonotype: The junction does not match germline at one end; this may be a read error. The chain joins TRBV7-9 to TRBJ2-7; D is perhaps TRBD1 or TRBD2 (5 bases each). The CDR3 loop spans 11 amino acids. Germline V gene sequence: CDR1 SEHNR, CDR2 FQNEAQ (reference sequence). The CDR3 nucleotides are TGTGCCAGCAGCTATGGGACCCGGGTCAGCTTC. It is translated as CASSYGTRVSF.

The V gene is TRBV12-3 or TRBV12-4, the J gene TRBJ1-1, with no clear D. V was clipped by 8 bases and J by 11 bases, with 15 bases between them. The CDR3 loop spans 11 amino acids. CDR3 coding DNA: TGTGCCAGCGTAGTCAAGATAACGGCTTTCTTT. The encoded protein is CASVVKITAFF.

This clonotype was observed once. The rearrangement uses TRBV6-5 and TRBJ1-1; D unresolved. V was trimmed by 2 bases and J by 1 base, leaving 8 bases between them. Germline V gives CDR1 MNHEY, CDR2 SVGAGI. This CDR3 has 14 amino acids. The DNA for the CDR3 is TGTGCCAGCAGTTACCTGGAGCAGAACACTGAAGCTTTCTTT. Translated, it gives CASSYLEQNTEAFF.

The chain has TRBV20-1 and TRBJ2-3; 8 positions match TRBD2. Germline CDR1 is DFQATT and CDR2 is SNEGSKA (reference sequence). This CDR3 is built from 13 residues. Trimming took 4 bases from V and 5 from J; bases not matched to a gene: 5. This chain's CDR3 is CSATGGRGDTQYF. The CDR3 DNA reads as TGCAGTGCTACGGGGGGGCGGGGAGATACGCAGTATTTT.

The V call is TRBV2, the J call TRBJ2-1; 12 positions agree with TRBD2. V trimming: 4 bases; J trimming: 9 bases; junction bases outside the gene matches: 7. Germline V CDR1 and CDR2: SNHLY, FYNNEI. The CDR3 covers 15 residues. CDR3 amino acids: CASSGPSGRGGEQFF. The CDR3 coding sequence is TGTGCCAGCAGTGGGCCTAGCGGGAGGGGGGGTGAGCAGTTCTTC.

This chain uses TRBV20-1 with TRBJ1-2; 9 nucleotides line up with TRBD1. There are 11 residues in the CDR3. V lost 3 bases and J lost 8; bases outside the gene matches: 1. CDR1 and CDR2 from the germline V gene are DFQATT and SNEGSKA (reference sequence). The CDR3 is CSARDRGGYTF. CDR3 coding DNA: TGCAGTGCTAGGGACAGGGGCGGCTACACCTTC.

This clonotype was detected once. The DNA of the CDR3 is TGTGCCAGCAGCTTAGCAATCGGCAGTTTAGCGGACAATGAGCAGTTCTTC. Translation gives CASSLAIGSLADNEQFF. V gene TRBV7-9 combines with J gene TRBJ2-1, with D maybe TRBD2 (6 bases). This CDR3 has 17 amino acids. V was pared by 0 bases and J by 5 bases, with 17 bases between. From germline, CDR1 is SEHNR and CDR2 FQNEAQ (reference sequence).

The gene calls are TRBV7-2 and TRBJ2-1, with D perhaps assigned TRBD1 or TRBD2 (5 bases each). This CDR3 has 12 residues. Trimming cost V 3 bases and J 12 bases, with 12 bases left between them. Germline CDR1 reads SGHTA; CDR2 reads FQGNSA. The CDR3 spells CASSFGDLGQFF. Written as DNA, the CDR3 is TGTGCCAGCAGCTTCGGGGACCTCGGGCAGTTCTTC.

The chain links TRBV6-4 to TRBJ2-6; the match to TRBD1 covers 9 bases. Trimming at V came to 10 bases and at J to 0 bases, leaving 10 bases not matched to a gene. Germline-derived CDR1 and CDR2 are MRHNA and SNTAGT. This CDR3 region has 17 residues. The CDR3 DNA follows: TGTGCCATCAGGGGACAGGGAACTTACTCTGGGGCCAACGTCCTGACTTTC. Translated, it gives CAIRGQGTYSGANVLTF.

The chain employs TRBV20-1 and TRBJ1-6; 8 nucleotides line up with TRBD1. The CDR3 runs 16 residues. With V trimmed by 3 bases and J by 1 base, 5 bases remained unmatched. Germline values: CDR1 DFQATT, CDR2 SNEGSKA (reference sequence). CDR3 sequence (DNA): TGCAGTGCTAGGGCAGGGGGCGCATCCTATAATTCACCCCTCCACTTT. Translating it yields CSARAGGASYNSPLHF.

The chain combines TRBV20-1 with TRBJ2-1; 13 bases agree with TRBD2. The CDR3 contains 15 residues. V trimming: 2 bases; J trimming: 10 bases; junction bases outside the gene matches: 8. Germline CDR1 DFQATT, CDR2 SNEGSKA (reference sequence). This chain's CDR3 is CSARPTSGGAKEQFF. CDR3 coding DNA: TGCAGTGCTAGACCTACTAGCGGGGGGGCCAAAGAGCAGTTCTTC.

Comment on this clonotype: The junction departs from germline at one end; a sequencing error may be responsible. The chain carries TRBV2 and TRBJ2-1; D possibly corresponds to TRBD2 (7 bases). Germline CDR1 is SNHLY and CDR2 is FYNNEI. CDR3 length: 15 amino acids. DNA of the CDR3: TGTGCCAGCAGGGAAGCGAGGGGGGGCTACAATGAGCAGTTCTTC. This encodes CASREARGGYNEQFF.

This clonotype occurred a few times. The rearrangement links TRBV5-1 to TRBJ2-5; D gene unclear. There are 14 residues in the CDR3. Trimming shortened V by 2 bases and J by 5 bases, and 13 bases separated the two germline ends. Germline V gene sequence: CDR1 SGHRS, CDR2 YFSETQ. CDR3 amino acids: CASSFQQDWETQYF. For the CDR3, the DNA is TGCGCCAGCAGCTTCCAGCAGGATTGGGAGACCCAGTACTTC.

Worth noting for this clonotype: Sequence at one end of the junction differs from germline and may be a read error. This chain links TRBV20-1 with TRBJ2-3; 13 bases agree with TRBD2. In germline, CDR1 is DFQATT, CDR2 SNEGSKA (reference sequence). The CDR3 runs 20 residues. Here the CDR3 DNA reads TGCGGTGCTAGACATAGGGGGGGACTAGCGGGAATGACTAGCACAGATACGCAGTATTTT. As protein: CGARHRGGLAGMTSTDTQYF.

The chain employs TRBV20-1 and TRBJ2-1; weak D call: TRBD2 (6 bases). This CDR3 region has 13 residues. The germline V and J ends were trimmed by 2 bases and 6 bases, with 11 bases remaining between them. Germline CDR1 DFQATT, CDR2 SNEGSKA (reference sequence). The DNA of the CDR3 is TGCAGTGCTAGACCGGGGGACCGCAATGAGCAGTTCTTC. It is translated as CSARPGDRNEQFF.

The CDR3 sequence is CAIRTRRTDNTGELFF. CDR3 in DNA: TGTGCCATCAGGACCCGAAGGACAGACAACACCGGGGAGCTGTTTTTT. The chain couples TRBV10-3 to TRBJ2-2; perhaps TRBD1 as D (6 bases). V was shortened by 6 bases and J by 2 bases, with 16 bases between the two germline ends. The V gene's germline CDR1 is ENHRY and CDR2 SYGVKD. The CDR3 spans 16 residues.

This clonotype was recorded at least ten times. The chain joins TRBV6-6 to TRBJ2-7; 9 bases are a match to TRBD2. The V gene end was trimmed by 4 bases and the J gene end by 0 bases; junction bases not matched to a gene: 10. This CDR3 has 17 amino acids. Germline CDR1 is MNHNY and CDR2 is SVGAGI (reference sequence). The CDR3 nucleotides read TGTGCCAGCAGTTGGACTAGCGCCTACTACAGCTCCTACGAGCAGTACTTC. Amino acid sequence: CASSWTSAYYSSYEQYF.

This chain joins TRBV7-9 and TRBJ1-5; D gene uncertain. The germline V gene has CDR1 SEHNR and CDR2 FQNEAQ (reference sequence). The CDR3 sequence is 15 residues long. The V gene lost 0 bases and the J gene lost 4 bases, with 10 bases spanning the gap. CDR3 sequence reads: CASSLAPRKNQPQHF. In DNA, the CDR3 is TGTGCCAGCAGCTTAGCGCCAAGGAAAAATCAGCCCCAGCATTTT.

The chain carries TRBV10-1 and TRBJ2-5; D is unclear. Germline values: CDR1 WNHNN, CDR2 SYGVQD (reference sequence). V was pared by 6 bases and J by 10 bases, with 30 bases between. This CDR3 spans 17 amino acids. The CDR3: CASSSRLVRNWTMSQYF. The CDR3 bases are TGCGCCAGCAGCTCCAGACTCGTTCGGAATTGGACGATGAGCCAGTACTTC.

This clonotype has just one count. The gene calls are TRBV10-2 and TRBJ2-7; 7 bases match TRBD1. The V gene's germline CDR1 is WSHSY and CDR2 SAAADI. The CDR3 is 17 residues long. V trimming: 0 bases; J trimming: 0 bases; junction bases outside the gene matches: 8. The chain's CDR3 is CASSESVGRGSSYEQYF. The CDR3 nucleotides are TGCGCCAGCAGTGAGTCGGTAGGCAGGGGGAGCTCCTACGAGCAGTACTTC.

The chain has TRBV25-1 and TRBJ2-3, with TRBD1 as a possible D gene (5 bases). CDR1 MGHDK and CDR2 SYGVNS come from the germline V gene. This CDR3 contains 16 residues. The V end lost 2 bases, the J end lost 2 bases, and 14 bases lay between the germline ends. The CDR3 DNA reads as TGTGCCAGCAGTGAAACCTTGCAGGGCATCACAGATACGCAGTATTTT. Protein sequence: CASSETLQGITDTQYF.

The CDR3 nucleotides are TGCGCCAGCAGAAGCGGGAGTGGCACTGAAGCTTTCTTT. It yields the protein CASRSGSGTEAFF. The chain joins TRBV5-1 to TRBJ1-1; D gene unclear. The length of the CDR3 is 13 residues. Germline CDR1 is SGHRS and CDR2 is YFSETQ. V was shortened by 5 bases and J by 4 bases, with 12 bases between the two germline ends.

The V gene is TRBV2, the J gene TRBJ2-7, with D possibly TRBD2 on 5 matching bases. The CDR3 covers 12 residues. In germline, CDR1 is SNHLY, CDR2 FYNNEI. The V end lost 7 bases, the J end lost 4 bases, and 11 bases lay between the germline ends. CDR3 amino acids: CASNPGSYEQYF. CDR3 DNA sequence: TGTGCCAGCAATCCTGGGAGTTACGAGCAGTACTTC.

The chain recombines TRBV10-3 with TRBJ1-2; D is ambiguous. Germline V gene lookup returns CDR1 ENHRY and CDR2 SYGVKD. V gave up 6 bases and J gave up 2 bases, with 4 bases separating them. The CDR3 runs to 11 residues. The CDR3 bases are TGTGCCATCAGACAGAACTATGGCTACACCTTC. It codes for CAIRQNYGYTF.

The CDR3 region is CASSTTSAGSYEQYF. As DNA, the CDR3 is TGCGCCAGCAGCACTACTAGCGCGGGATCCTACGAGCAGTACTTC. V is TRBV5-1 and J is TRBJ2-7, with 7 bases that match TRBD2. V lost 4 bases, J lost 1 base, and 8 bases stayed unmatched. Germline CDR1 is SGHRS and CDR2 is YFSETQ. This CDR3 spans 15 amino acids.